This T cell receptor beta chain is drawn from a study of T cells in women clearing cervical HPV infection. Overall study context: Blood came at first lesion visit for cases, post-clearance for controls. Cases' blood sampling followed lesion detection by median roughly 150 days (90 to 200).

Germline V gene lookup returns CDR1 ENHRY and CDR2 SYGVKD. The CDR3 runs 12 residues. V lost 5 bases, J lost 6 bases, and 11 bases lay in between. Comments on this clone: The DNA ends 3 residues before the CDR3 does, and the rest of the CDR3 is filled in from the germline J gene.

Assay used: immunoSEQ multiplex PCR; TCRdb lists only in-frame clones, some missing. The sample spans some 20,000 clones; the ten largest clones claim about 8.6%. What was sequenced was blood buffy coat. The rearrangement uses TRBV10-3 and TRBJ2-7; D call uncertain. This receptor was identified in a woman aged 18 to 75 with a cervical HPV16 infection that either progressed to CIN3+ or cleared (not recorded which). CDR3 DNA, as far as it was read: TGTGCCATCAGTAACCGCCGAGGCGAG. Protein: CAISNRRGE. The whole CDR3 protein is CAISNRRGEQYF.